This TCR beta chain came from a study of brain T cells in children with intractable seizures. The protocol was immunoSEQ multiplex PCR, while the TCRdb copy is restricted to in-frame clones and leaves out a portion. The profile shows about 320,000 clones, more than 85% of them singletons. The time point denotes: blood from clinic visit 5 months post-surgery; TSC patient then seizure free. At least one anti-epileptic drug was given before surgery. This CDR3 is 14 amino acids long. With 4 bases removed from V and 7 bases from J, the gap between germline ends came to 16 bases. Germline-derived CDR1 and CDR2 are MNHEY and SVGEGT.

The material sequenced was peripheral blood, taken 4 to 5 months after surgery. This rearrangement joins TRBV6-2 or TRBV6-3 to TRBJ1-2; D is possibly TRBD1 (6 bases). This clonotype originated in a boy less than two years old with tuberous sclerosis and intractable seizures. The CDR3 loop is CASSSGHWKSGYTF. CDR3 nucleotide sequence: TGTGCCAGCAGTTCGGGACACTGGAAGAGTGGCTACACCTTC.